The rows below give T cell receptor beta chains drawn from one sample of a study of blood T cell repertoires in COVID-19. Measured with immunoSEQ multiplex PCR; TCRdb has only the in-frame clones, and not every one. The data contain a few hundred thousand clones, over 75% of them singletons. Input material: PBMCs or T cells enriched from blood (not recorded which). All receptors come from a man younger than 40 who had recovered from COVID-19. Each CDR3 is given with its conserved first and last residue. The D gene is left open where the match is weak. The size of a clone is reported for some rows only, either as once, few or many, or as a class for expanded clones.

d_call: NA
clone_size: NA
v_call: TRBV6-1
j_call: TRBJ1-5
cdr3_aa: CASSESPGPQHF
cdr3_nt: TGTGCCAGCAGTGAAAGCCCGGGACCCCAGCATTTT

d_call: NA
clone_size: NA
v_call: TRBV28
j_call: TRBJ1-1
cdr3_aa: CASRLQQGAAEAFF
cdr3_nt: TGTGCCAGCAGACTACAACAGGGTGCTGCTGAAGCTTTCTTT

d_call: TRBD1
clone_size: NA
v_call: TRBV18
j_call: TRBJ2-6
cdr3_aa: CASSPGQGRSGANVLTF
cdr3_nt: TGTGCCAGCTCACCGGGACAGGGGCGGTCTGGGGCCAACGTCCTGACTTTC

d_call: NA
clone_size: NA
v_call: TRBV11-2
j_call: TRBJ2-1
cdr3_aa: CASSLVRAGPGEQFF
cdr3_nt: TGTGCCAGCAGCTTAGTTCGGGCGGGACCAGGTGAGCAGTTCTTC

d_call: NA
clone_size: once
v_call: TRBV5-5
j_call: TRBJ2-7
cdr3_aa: CASSSRDSYEQYF
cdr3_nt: TGTGCCAGCAGCTCAAGAGATTCCTACGAGCAGTACTTC

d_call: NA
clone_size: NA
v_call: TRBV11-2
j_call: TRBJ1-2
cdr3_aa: CASSFQTANYGYTF
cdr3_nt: TGTGCCAGCAGCTTTCAGACAGCTAACTATGGCTACACCTTC

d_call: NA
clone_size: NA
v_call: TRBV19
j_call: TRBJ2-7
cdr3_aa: CASSIGTPAYEQYF
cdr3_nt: TGTGCCAGTAGTATCGGGACACCCGCCTACGAGCAGTACTTC

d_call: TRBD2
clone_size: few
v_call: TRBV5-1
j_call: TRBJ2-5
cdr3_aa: CASSVEGLAGGSETQYF
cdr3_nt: TGCGCCAGCAGCGTAGAAGGACTAGCGGGAGGGTCAGAGACCCAGTACTTC

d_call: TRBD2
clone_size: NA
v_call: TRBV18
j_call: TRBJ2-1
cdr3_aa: CASSPVWTSKADEQFF
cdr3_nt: TGTGCCAGCTCACCAGTATGGACTAGCAAGGCTGATGAGCAGTTCTTC

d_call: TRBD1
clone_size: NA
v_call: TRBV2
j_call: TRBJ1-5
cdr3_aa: CASSEAGQLNQPQHF
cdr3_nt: TGTGCCAGCAGTGAAGCGGGACAGCTGAATCAGCCCCAGCATTTT

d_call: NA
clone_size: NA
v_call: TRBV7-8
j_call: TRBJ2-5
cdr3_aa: CASSLGSADEQETQYF
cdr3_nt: TGTGCCAGCAGCTTAGGTAGCGCCGACGAACAAGAGACCCAGTACTTC

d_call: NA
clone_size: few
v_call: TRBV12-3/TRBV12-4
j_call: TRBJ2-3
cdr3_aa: CASGRDTDTQYF
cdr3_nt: TGTGCCAGCGGGCGGGACACAGATACGCAGTATTTT

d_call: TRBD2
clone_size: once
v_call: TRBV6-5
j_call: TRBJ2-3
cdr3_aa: CASSYGGVADTQYF
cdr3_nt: TGTGCCAGCAGTTATGGGGGGGTAGCAGATACGCAGTATTTT

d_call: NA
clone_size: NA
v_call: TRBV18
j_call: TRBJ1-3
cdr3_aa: CASSPGPGGKGGNTIYF
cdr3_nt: TGTGCCAGCTCACCGGGCCCAGGAGGCAAGGGTGGAAACACCATATATTTT

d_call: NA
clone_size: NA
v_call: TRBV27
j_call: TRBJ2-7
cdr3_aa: CASTRSGFSYEQYF
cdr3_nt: TGTGCCAGCACGAGAAGCGGGTTCTCCTACGAGCAGTACTTC